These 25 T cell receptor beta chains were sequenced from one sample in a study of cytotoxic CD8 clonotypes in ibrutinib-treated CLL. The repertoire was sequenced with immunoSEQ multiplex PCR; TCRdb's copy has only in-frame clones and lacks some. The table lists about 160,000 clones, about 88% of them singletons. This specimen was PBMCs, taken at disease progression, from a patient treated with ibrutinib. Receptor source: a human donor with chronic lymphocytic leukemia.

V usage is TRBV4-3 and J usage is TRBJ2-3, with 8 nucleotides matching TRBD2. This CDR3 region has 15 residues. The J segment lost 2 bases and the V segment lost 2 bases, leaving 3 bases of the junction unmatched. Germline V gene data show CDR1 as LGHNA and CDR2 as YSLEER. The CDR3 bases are TGCGCCAGCAGCCAAAATAGCGGGGTCACAGATACGCAGTATTTT. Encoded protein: CASSQNSGVTDTQYF.

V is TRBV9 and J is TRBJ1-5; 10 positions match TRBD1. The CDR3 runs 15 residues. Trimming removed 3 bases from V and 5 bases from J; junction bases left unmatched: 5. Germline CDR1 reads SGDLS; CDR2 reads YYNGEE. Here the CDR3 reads CASSGTGGFYQPQHF. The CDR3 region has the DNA TGTGCCAGCAGCGGGACAGGGGGGTTTTATCAGCCCCAGCATTTT.

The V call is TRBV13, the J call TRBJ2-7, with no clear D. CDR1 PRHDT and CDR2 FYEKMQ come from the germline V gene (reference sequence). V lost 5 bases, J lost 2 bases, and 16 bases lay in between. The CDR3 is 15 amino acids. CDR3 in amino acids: CASSPPRAGTYEQYF. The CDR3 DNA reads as TGTGCCAGCAGCCCCCCTAGGGCTGGAACCTACGAGCAGTACTTC.

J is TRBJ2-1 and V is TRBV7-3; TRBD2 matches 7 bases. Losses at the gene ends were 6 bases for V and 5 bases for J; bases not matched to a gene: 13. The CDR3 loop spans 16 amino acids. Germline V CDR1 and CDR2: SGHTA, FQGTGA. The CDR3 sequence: CASSPTRTRTNNEQFF. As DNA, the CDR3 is TGTGCCAGCAGTCCCACCCGGACTAGGACAAACAATGAGCAGTTCTTC.

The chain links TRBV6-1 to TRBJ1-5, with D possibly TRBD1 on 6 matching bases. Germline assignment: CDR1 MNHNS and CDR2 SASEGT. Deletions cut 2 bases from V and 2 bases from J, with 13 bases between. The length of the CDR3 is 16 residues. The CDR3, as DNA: TGTGCCAGCAGTGAAAGGGAGGGGGGTGGCAATCAGCCCCAGCATTTT. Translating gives CASSEREGGGNQPQHF.

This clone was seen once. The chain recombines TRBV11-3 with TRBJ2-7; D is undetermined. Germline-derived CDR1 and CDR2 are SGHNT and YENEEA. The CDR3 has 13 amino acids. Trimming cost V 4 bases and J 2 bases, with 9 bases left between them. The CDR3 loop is CASSYSTTYEQYF. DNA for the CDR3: TGTGCCAGCAGCTACTCCACAACCTACGAGCAGTACTTC.

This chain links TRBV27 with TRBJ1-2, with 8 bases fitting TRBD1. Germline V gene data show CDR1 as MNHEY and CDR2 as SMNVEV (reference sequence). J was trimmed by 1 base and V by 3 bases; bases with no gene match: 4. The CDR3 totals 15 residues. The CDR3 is CASSFGQGNNYGYTF. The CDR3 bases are TGTGCCAGCAGTTTCGGACAGGGCAATAACTATGGCTACACCTTC.

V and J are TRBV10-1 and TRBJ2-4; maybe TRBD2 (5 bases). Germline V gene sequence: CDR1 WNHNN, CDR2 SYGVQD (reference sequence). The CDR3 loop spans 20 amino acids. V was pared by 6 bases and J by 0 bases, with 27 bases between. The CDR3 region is CASSSEPPGLATLAKNIQYF. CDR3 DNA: TGCGCCAGCAGCAGTGAGCCTCCCGGGCTAGCAACCCTAGCCAAAAACATTCAGTACTTC.

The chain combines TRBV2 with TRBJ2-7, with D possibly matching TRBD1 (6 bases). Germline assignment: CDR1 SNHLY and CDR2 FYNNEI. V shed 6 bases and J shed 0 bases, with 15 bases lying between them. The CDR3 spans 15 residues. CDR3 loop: CASSQRDTNSYEQYF. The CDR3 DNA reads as TGTGCCAGCAGCCAACGGGACACCAACTCCTACGAGCAGTACTTC.

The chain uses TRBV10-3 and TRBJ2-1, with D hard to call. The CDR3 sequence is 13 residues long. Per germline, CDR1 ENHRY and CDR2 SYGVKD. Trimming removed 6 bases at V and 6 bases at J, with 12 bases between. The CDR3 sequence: CAISDPSGNEQFF. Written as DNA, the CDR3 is TGTGCCATCAGCGACCCCTCAGGCAATGAGCAGTTCTTC.

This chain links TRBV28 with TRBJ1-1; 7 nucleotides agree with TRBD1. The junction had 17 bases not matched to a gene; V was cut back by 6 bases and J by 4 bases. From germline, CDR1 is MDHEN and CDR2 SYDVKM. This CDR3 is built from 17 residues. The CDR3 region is CASRLTGSRRAFTEAFF. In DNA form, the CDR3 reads TGTGCCAGCAGACTGACAGGGTCCCGTCGGGCGTTCACTGAAGCTTTCTTT.

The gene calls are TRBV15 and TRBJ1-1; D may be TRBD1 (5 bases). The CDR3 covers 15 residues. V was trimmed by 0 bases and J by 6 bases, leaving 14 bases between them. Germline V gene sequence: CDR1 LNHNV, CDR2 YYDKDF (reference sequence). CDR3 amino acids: CATSRDSAGHAEAFF. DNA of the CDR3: TGTGCCACCAGCAGAGATTCGGCGGGGCACGCTGAAGCTTTCTTT.

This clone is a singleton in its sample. The CDR3 DNA reads TGTGCCAGCAGCGTAGAGCGGGCATCACCCCTCCACTTT. Translation gives CASSVERASPLHF. The chain is built from TRBV9 and TRBJ1-6, with D unclear. The ends were cut back, 0 bases at V and 10 bases at J, with 8 bases in the middle. Germline CDR1 is SGDLS and CDR2 is YYNGEE. The CDR3 is 13 residues long.

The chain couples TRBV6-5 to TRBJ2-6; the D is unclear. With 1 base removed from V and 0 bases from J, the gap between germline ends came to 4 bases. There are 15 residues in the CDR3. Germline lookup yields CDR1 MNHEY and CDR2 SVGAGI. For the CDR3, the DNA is TGTGCCAGCAGTTACTATAGCTCTGGGGCCAACGTCCTGACTTTC. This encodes CASSYYSSGANVLTF.

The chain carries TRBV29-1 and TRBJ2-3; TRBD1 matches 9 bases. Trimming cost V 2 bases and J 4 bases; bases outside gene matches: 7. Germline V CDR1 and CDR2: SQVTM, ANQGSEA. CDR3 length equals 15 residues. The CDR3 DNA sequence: TGCAGCGTTGAACCAGGGACAGGGCTTCCAGATACGCAGTATTTT. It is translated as CSVEPGTGLPDTQYF.

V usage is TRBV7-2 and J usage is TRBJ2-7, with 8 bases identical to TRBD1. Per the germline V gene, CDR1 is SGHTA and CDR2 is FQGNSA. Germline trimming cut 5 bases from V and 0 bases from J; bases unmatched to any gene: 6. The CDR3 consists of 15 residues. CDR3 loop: CASSRDRRGSYEQYF. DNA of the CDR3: TGTGCCAGCAGCCGGGACAGGCGCGGCTCCTACGAGCAGTACTTC.

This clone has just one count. The CDR3 DNA reads as TGTGCCAGCAGCTTAGCATCTGGGACAGCCTACGAGCAGTACTTC. It specifies CASSLASGTAYEQYF. The chain employs TRBV11-2 and TRBJ2-7; 7 nucleotides align to TRBD1. The CDR3 spans 15 residues. V lost 1 base and J lost 2; bases outside the gene matches: 5. Germline V gives CDR1 SGHAT, CDR2 FQNNGV.

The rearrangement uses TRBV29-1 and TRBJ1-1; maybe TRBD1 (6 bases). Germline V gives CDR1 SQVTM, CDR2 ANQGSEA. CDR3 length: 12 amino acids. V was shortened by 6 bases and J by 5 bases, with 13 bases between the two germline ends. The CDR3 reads CSVNRARTEAFF. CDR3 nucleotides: TGCAGCGTGAACAGGGCTCGGACTGAAGCTTTCTTT.

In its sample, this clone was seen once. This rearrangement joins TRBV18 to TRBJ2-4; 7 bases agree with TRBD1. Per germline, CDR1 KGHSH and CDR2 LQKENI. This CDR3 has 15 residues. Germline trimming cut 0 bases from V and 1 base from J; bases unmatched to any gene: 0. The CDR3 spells CASSPPQGAKNIQYF. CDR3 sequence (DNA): TGTGCCAGCTCACCACCACAGGGGGCCAAAAACATTCAGTACTTC.

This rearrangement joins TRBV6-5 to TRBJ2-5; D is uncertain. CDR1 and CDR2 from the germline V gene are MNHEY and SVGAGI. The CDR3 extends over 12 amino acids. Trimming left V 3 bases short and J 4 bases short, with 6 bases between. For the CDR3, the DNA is TGTGCCAGCAGTTATCGAAGAGAGACCCAGTACTTC. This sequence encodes CASSYRRETQYF.

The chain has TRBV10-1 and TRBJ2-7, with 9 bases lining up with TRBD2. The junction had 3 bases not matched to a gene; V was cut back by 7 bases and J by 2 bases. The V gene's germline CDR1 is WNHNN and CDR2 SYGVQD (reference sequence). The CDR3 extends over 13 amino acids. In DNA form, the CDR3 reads TGCGCCAGCAAAGCTAGCGGGACCTACGAGCAGTACTTC. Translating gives CASKASGTYEQYF.

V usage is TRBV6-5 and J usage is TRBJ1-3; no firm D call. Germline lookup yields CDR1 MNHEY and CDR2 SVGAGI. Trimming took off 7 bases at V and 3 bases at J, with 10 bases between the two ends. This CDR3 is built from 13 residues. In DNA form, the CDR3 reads TGTGCCAGCACCAGAAAAGTTGGAAACACCATATATTTT. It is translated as CASTRKVGNTIYF.

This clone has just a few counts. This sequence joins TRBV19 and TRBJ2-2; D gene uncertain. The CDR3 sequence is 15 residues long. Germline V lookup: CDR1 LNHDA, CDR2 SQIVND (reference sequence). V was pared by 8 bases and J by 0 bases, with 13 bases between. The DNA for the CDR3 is TGTGCCAGTGGGTGGTATAGTGCGAACACCGGGGAGCTGTTTTTT. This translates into CASGWYSANTGELFF.

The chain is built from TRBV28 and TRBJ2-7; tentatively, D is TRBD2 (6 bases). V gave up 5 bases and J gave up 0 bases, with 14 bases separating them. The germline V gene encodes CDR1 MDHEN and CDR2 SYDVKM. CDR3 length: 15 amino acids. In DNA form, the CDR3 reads TGTGCCAGCAGTCCCCTGCGGGACTCCTCCTACGAGCAGTACTTC. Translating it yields CASSPLRDSSYEQYF.

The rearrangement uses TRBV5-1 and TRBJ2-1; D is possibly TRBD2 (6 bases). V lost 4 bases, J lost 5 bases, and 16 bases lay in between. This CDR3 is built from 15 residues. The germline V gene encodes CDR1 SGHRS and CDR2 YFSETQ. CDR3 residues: CASSQEIAGNNEQFF. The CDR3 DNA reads TGCGCCAGCAGCCAGGAAATTGCGGGGAACAATGAGCAGTTCTTC. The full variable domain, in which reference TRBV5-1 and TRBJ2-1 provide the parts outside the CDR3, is KAGVTQTPRYLIKTRGQQVTLSCSPISGHRSVSWYQQTPGQGLQFLFEYFSETQRNKGNFPGRFSGRQFSNSRSEMNVSTLELGDSALYLCASSQEIAGNNEQFFGPGTRLTVL.